These T cell receptor beta chains were read from a single sample in a study of preoperative IRX-2 immunotherapy in early breast cancer. Sequencing used immunoSEQ multiplex PCR; TCRdb keeps in-frame clones, though not all of them. Here the sample spans approximately 96,000 clones, 75% to 90% being singletons. Sample: tumor tissue, taken after IRX-2 immunotherapy. The receptors come from a human donor with breast cancer. The CDR3 runs from the conserved cysteine through the conserved F or W. Each record gives: J gene, V gene, D gene, clone size, CDR3 protein, CDR3 DNA. The D gene is left open where the match is weak. Expanded clones are given a class, and other clones once, few, many or no size at all.

TRBJ1-2	TRBV5-1	NA	NA	CASSLEGSNYGYTF	TGCGCCAGCAGCTTGGAGGGTTCCAACTATGGCTACACCTTC
TRBJ2-7	TRBV29-1	TRBD2	few	CSGSGGRSYEQYF	TGCAGCGGCTCGGGAGGGCGGTCCTACGAGCAGTACTTC
TRBJ1-1	TRBV18	TRBD1	NA	CASSPGTASNTEAFF	TGTGCCAGCTCACCCGGGACAGCCTCGAACACTGAAGCTTTCTTT
TRBJ1-5	TRBV30	TRBD1	NA	CAWGVRGRESNQPQHF	TGTGCCTGGGGGGTCAGGGGGCGAGAAAGCAATCAGCCCCAGCATTTT
TRBJ2-2	TRBV15	NA	NA	CATRAGAGHGELFF	TGTGCCACCAGGGCAGGGGCTGGTCACGGGGAGCTGTTTTTT
TRBJ2-7	TRBV5-1	NA	NA	CASSEQPGPYEQYF	TGCGCCAGCAGCGAACAACCAGGGCCCTACGAGCAGTACTTC
TRBJ2-3	TRBV11-3	NA	few	CASQDLVQTDTQYF	TGTGCCAGCCAGGACTTGGTCCAAACAGATACGCAGTATTTT
TRBJ1-1	TRBV18	NA	NA	CASSPGRSEAFF	TGTGCCAGCTCACCGGGACGGTCAGAAGCTTTCTTT
TRBJ1-5	TRBV19	TRBD1	NA	CATTNRGGNQLQHF	TGTGCCACCACGAACAGGGGCGGCAATCAGCTCCAGCATTTT
TRBJ1-1	TRBV12-5	NA	NA	CASGRGDTEAFF	TGTGCTAGTGGCCGGGGGGATACTGAAGCTTTCTTT
TRBJ2-7	TRBV6-7	NA	NA	CASSPIFYYEQYF	TGTGCCAGCAGCCCCATATTTTACTACGAGCAGTACTTC
TRBJ1-4	TRBV5-1	NA	NA	CASSFVGTDEKLFF	TGCGCCAGCAGCTTTGTGGGTACGGATGAAAAACTGTTTTTT
TRBJ1-6	TRBV30	NA	NA	CAWSVQSDSPLHF	TGTGCCTGGAGTGTACAATCCGATTCACCCCTCCACTTT
TRBJ2-5	TRBV5-1	TRBD2	NA	CASRRGGTQETQYF	TGCGCCAGCAGGCGGGGGGGGACCCAAGAGACCCAGTACTTC
TRBJ1-5	TRBV29-1	TRBD1	NA	CSVWDSGQPQHF	TGCAGCGTTTGGGACAGTGGTCAGCCCCAGCATTTT
TRBJ2-7	TRBV23-1	NA	once	CASSQSGGMDEQYF	TGCGCCAGCAGTCAATCCGGGGGAATGGACGAGCAGTACTTC
TRBJ2-5	TRBV5-1	TRBD2	once	CASSPGGGQETQYF	TGCGCCAGCAGCCCGGGGGGTGGGCAAGAGACCCAGTACTTC
TRBJ1-1	TRBV29-1	NA	NA	CSVELVNTEAFF	TGCAGCGTTGAACTGGTGAACACTGAAGCTTTCTTT
TRBJ2-7	TRBV7-1	TRBD1	NA	CASRSTGVGEQYF	TGTGCCAGCAGATCGACAGGGGTAGGCGAGCAGTACTTC
TRBJ2-5	TRBV19	NA	NA	CASSSGLKTQYF	TGTGCCAGTAGTTCAGGGTTGAAGACCCAGTACTTC